One and the same sample provided the 5 T cell receptor beta chains below, sequenced in a study of breast tumors, draining lymph nodes, adjacent tissues. Samples came from axillary lymph nodes draining the breast cancer. TCRdb called the multiplex PCR reads again in MiXCR, with one record for every CDR3 protein. Of approximately 100,000 distinct CDR3 sequences listed, around 20% were seen once; the top ten hold 1% to 1.5%. The material sequenced was axillary lymph node tissue. The receptors come from a female donor with breast cancer. Some clones in this sample may be carry-over from other donors' samples.

This clonotype was seen more than once but under ten times. The chain uses TRBV27 and TRBJ1-2, with D possibly TRBD1 on 5 matching bases. Trimming pared 0 bases from V and 8 bases from J, leaving 16 bases between. The CDR3 runs 15 residues. Germline V CDR1 and CDR2: MNHEY, SMNVEV (reference sequence). CDR3: CASSLSRGTLDGYTF. In DNA, the CDR3 is TGTGCCAGCAGTTTATCGAGAGGGACCCTCGACGGCTACACCTTC.

The table lists this clonotype with many counts. The gene calls are TRBV6-1 and TRBJ1-6; TRBD1 might be the D (6 bases). This CDR3 region has 16 residues. From germline, CDR1 is MNHNS and CDR2 SASEGT. Trimming took 6 bases from V and 10 from J, leaving 22 bases between them. The CDR3: CASRNNRVAQRSPLHF. CDR3 nucleotides: TGTGCCAGCAGGAATAACAGGGTGGCTCAGAGGTCACCCCTCCACTTT.

Ten or more counts support this clonotype. This chain connects TRBV11-2 to TRBJ1-2; a possible D gene is TRBD1 (5 bases). The CDR3 totals 18 residues. CDR1 SGHAT and CDR2 FQNNGV come from the germline V gene. Trimming stripped 4 bases from V and 4 bases from J, with 25 bases between. CDR3 residues: CASSSVRGGLRKGYGYTF. DNA of the CDR3: TGTGCCAGCAGCTCGGTACGTGGGGGATTGAGAAAGGGCTATGGCTACACCTTC.

This clonotype has ten or more counts. The V and J genes are TRBV5-1 and TRBJ2-3, with TRBD1 identical over 8 bases. The CDR3 is made up of 15 amino acids. Losses at the gene ends were 0 bases for V and 1 base for J; bases not matched to a gene: 1. Germline V CDR1 and CDR2: SGHRS, YFSETQ. CDR3 coding DNA: TGCGCCAGCAGCTTGGAGGGACAGGGCACAGATACGCAGTATTTT. This gives the protein CASSLEGQGTDTQYF. Drawing the rest from reference TRBV5-1 and TRBJ2-3, the complete variable domain is KAGVTQTPRYLIKTRGQQVTLSCSPISGHRSVSWYQQTPGQGLQFLFEYFSETQRNKGNFPGRFSGRQFSNSRSEMNVSTLELGDSALYLCASSLEGQGTDTQYFGPGTRLTVL.

This clonotype has just a few counts. This chain joins TRBV18 and TRBJ2-5, with TRBD1 matching over 9 bases. CDR3 length: 16 amino acids. V lost 3 bases, J lost 2 bases, and 7 bases stayed unmatched. Germline-derived CDR1 and CDR2 are KGHSH and LQKENI. CDR3 coding DNA: TGTGCCAGCTCACCTTTGGGGACAGGGCCTCAAGAGACCCAGTACTTC. Protein: CASSPLGTGPQETQYF.